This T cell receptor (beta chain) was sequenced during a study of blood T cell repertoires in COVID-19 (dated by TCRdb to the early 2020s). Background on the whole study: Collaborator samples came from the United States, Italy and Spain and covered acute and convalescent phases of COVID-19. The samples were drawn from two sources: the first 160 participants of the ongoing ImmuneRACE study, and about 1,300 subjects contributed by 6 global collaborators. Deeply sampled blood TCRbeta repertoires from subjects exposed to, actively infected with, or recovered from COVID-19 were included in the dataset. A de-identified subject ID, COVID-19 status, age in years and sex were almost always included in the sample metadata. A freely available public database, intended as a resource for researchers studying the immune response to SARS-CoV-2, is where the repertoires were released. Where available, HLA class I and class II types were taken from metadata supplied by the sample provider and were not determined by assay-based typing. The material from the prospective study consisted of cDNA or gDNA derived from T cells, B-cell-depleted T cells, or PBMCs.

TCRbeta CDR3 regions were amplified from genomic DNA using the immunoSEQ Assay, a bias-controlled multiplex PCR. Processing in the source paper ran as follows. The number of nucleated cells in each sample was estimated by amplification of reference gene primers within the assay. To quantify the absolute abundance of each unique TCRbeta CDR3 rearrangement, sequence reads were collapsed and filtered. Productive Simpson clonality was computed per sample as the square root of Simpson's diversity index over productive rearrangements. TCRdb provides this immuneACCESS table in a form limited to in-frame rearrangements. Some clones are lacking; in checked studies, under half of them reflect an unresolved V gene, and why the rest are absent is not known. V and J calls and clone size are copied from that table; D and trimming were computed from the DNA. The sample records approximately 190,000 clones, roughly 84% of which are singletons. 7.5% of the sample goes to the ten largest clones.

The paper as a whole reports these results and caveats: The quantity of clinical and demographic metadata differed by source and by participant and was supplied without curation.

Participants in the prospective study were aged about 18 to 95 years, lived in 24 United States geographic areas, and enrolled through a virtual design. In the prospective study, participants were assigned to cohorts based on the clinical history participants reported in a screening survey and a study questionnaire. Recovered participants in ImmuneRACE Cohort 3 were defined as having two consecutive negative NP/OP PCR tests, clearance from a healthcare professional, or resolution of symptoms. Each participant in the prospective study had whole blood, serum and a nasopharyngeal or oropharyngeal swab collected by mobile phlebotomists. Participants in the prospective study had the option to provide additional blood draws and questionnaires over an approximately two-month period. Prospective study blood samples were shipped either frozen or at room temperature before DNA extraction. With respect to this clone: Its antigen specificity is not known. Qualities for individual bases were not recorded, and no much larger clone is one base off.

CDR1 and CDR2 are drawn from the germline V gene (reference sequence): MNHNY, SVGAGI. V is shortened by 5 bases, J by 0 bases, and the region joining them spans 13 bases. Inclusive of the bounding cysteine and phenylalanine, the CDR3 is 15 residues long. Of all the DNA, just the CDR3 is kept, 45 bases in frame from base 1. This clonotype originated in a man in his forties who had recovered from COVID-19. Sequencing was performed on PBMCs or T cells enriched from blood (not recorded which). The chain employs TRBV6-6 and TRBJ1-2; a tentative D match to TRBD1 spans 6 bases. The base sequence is TGTGCCAGCAGTCCCCGGGACATGCCTAACTATGGCTACACCTTC. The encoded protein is CASSPRDMPNYGYTF.